This T cell receptor beta chain was recorded in a study of blood T cell repertoires in COVID-19 (TCRdb year 2020). As for the study more broadly: The collaborator samples originated in the United States, Italy and Spain and spanned the acute and convalescent phases of COVID-19. The material from the prospective study consisted of cDNA or gDNA derived from T cells, B-cell-depleted T cells, or PBMCs. Subjects who had been exposed to COVID-19, were actively infected with it, or had recovered from it provided the deeply sampled blood TCRbeta repertoires that made up the dataset. The repertoires were made available in a free public database intended to serve as a resource for research on the immune response to SARS-CoV-2. The samples were drawn from two sources: the first 160 participants of the ongoing ImmuneRACE study, and 1,200 or so subjects contributed by 6 global collaborators. The sample metadata nearly always contained a de-identified subject ID, COVID-19 status, age in years and sex. Where available, HLA class I and class II types were taken from metadata supplied by the sample provider and were not determined by assay-based typing.

TCRbeta CDR3 regions were amplified from genomic DNA using the immunoSEQ Assay, a bias-controlled multiplex PCR. Per the original workflow: Nucleated cell counts per sample were estimated from amplification of reference gene primers within the assay. To quantify the absolute abundance of each unique TCRbeta CDR3 rearrangement, sequence reads were collapsed and filtered. For each sample, productive Simpson clonality was calculated as the square root of Simpson's diversity index across productive rearrangements. TCRdb retrieved this table from immuneACCESS and kept in-frame rearrangements only. Not all clones are present; in checked studies, unresolved V genes account for under half, and no reason is known for the remainder. That table supplies the V and J calls and clone size; D and trimming were determined from the DNA. Within this sample are some 120,000 clones, with about 74% of them counted one time only. The biggest ten clones account for roughly 8.6% of the sample.

The collaborating institutions used their own protocols to collect whole blood in K2EDTA tubes. Collaborator samples were shipped for TCRbeta analysis as frozen whole blood, isolated PBMCs, or DNA extracted from either sample type. With respect to this clone: The antigen this receptor binds is unknown. Base quality data are lacking; no much larger clone is found one base away.

Trimming leaves V shorter by 4 bases and J shorter by 2 bases, with the junction holding 7 bases beyond the gene matches. Via the germline V gene, CDR1 is SGHNT and CDR2 YENEEA. CDR3 length: 16 amino acids, cysteine to phenylalanine. Only the CDR3 region is kept as DNA, spanning 48 bases read in frame from base 1. General findings and caveats noted by the study authors: The amount of clinical and demographic metadata varied by source and participant and was provided uncurated.

The rearrangement combines TRBV11-3 with TRBJ2-7; 11 of the junction bases match TRBD2. This receptor was identified in a human donor in a cohort sampled during active COVID-19. The sample was peripheral blood. The CDR3 corresponds to CASSSGLAGATYEQYF. The nucleotide sequence is TGTGCCAGCAGCTCCGGACTAGCGGGTGCAACCTACGAGCAGTACTTC.